A single sample gave rise to the 11 T cell receptor beta chains below, sequenced in a study of T cell responses to AZD1222 COVID-19 vaccine. Data came from immunoSEQ multiplex PCR; TCRdb stores just in-frame clones and leaves some out. The sample has approximately 110,000 clones, roughly nine tenths seen once. Material: peripheral blood, obtained on day 0 of AZD1222 vaccination. The receptor set was obtained from an adult in good health.

This sequence joins TRBV4-3 and TRBJ1-4; D is ambiguous. Trimming shortened V by 4 bases and J by 3 bases, and 12 bases separated the two germline ends. The CDR3 loop spans 15 amino acids. Germline CDR1 and CDR2: LGHNA and YSLEER. The CDR3 region has the DNA TGCGCCAGCAGCCCCGCTTCCGGGGCTAATGAAAAACTGTTTTTT. It yields the protein CASSPASGANEKLFF.

The chain combines TRBV28 with TRBJ2-7; unclear D gene. From germline, CDR1 is MDHEN and CDR2 SYDVKM. Trimming took 3 bases from V and 7 from J, leaving 16 bases between them. The CDR3 runs to 14 residues. This chain's CDR3 is CASSLATSIGEQYF. The CDR3, as DNA: TGTGCCAGCAGTTTGGCCACCTCTATTGGGGAGCAGTACTTC.

Here the CDR3 DNA reads TGTGCCAGCAGCGGGACCTACAATGAGCAGTTCTTC. The encoded protein is CASSGTYNEQFF. This chain links TRBV9 with TRBJ2-1; D is uncertain. This CDR3 contains 12 residues. The ends were cut back, 3 bases at V and 2 bases at J, with 3 bases in the middle. CDR1 and CDR2 from the germline V gene are SGDLS and YYNGEE.

The chain employs TRBV6-1 and TRBJ1-3; D not certain. The CDR3 extends over 16 amino acids. Germline V gene lookup returns CDR1 MNHNS and CDR2 SASEGT. Trimming pared 1 base from V and 7 bases from J, leaving 17 bases between. DNA for the CDR3: TGTGCCAGCAGTGAAGGGGAAGACACACACGGGAACACCATATATTTT. Encoded protein: CASSEGEDTHGNTIYF.

This chain links TRBV11-2 with TRBJ2-5, with a weak D call TRBD2 (5 bases). Looked up from germline, CDR1 is SGHAT and CDR2 is FQNNGV. V lost 0 bases, J lost 5 bases, and 13 bases lay in between. The CDR3 loop spans 15 amino acids. CDR3 loop: CASSLEYSPGETQYF. The CDR3 DNA reads as TGTGCCAGCAGCTTAGAGTACTCCCCGGGGGAGACCCAGTACTTC.

The chain combines TRBV30 with TRBJ2-1; either TRBD1 or TRBD2 may fit D (5 bases each). CDR1 is GTSNPN, CDR2 SVGIG, per germline (reference sequence). There are 12 residues in the CDR3. Between the trimmed V and J ends, which lost 2 bases and 13 bases, there was a span of 15 bases. The DNA of the CDR3 is TGTGCCTGGAGTACAGTGGGGGACCTACAGTTCTTC. Its translation: CAWSTVGDLQFF.

V gene TRBV3-1 (or the pseudogene TRBV3-2) combines with J gene TRBJ1-3; TRBD1 might be the D (5 bases). This CDR3 comprises 13 residues. Trimming took 4 bases from V and 4 from J, leaving 8 bases between them. Germline loops: CDR1 LGHDT, CDR2 YNNKEL (reference sequence). CDR3 residues: CASSLKGGNTIYF. The CDR3 region has the DNA TGTGCCAGCAGCCTCAAGGGGGGAAACACCATATATTTT.

The chain employs TRBV6-5 and TRBJ2-7; TRBD2 matches 7 bases. CDR1 is MNHEY and CDR2 is SVGAGI in the germline V gene. Trimming took 6 bases from V and 5 from J; bases not matched to a gene: 10. The CDR3 contains 14 residues. CDR3 region: CASRVGGSQNEQYF. CDR3 coding DNA: TGTGCCAGCAGGGTGGGCGGGAGTCAAAACGAGCAGTACTTC.

The chain links TRBV7-8 to TRBJ1-5; unclear D gene. CDR1 is SGHVS and CDR2 is FQNEAQ in the germline V gene. The CDR3 is made up of 16 amino acids. V was cut by 5 bases and J by 1 base, with 15 bases left in between. The CDR3 DNA is TGTGCCAGCAGCCAAAGAGGGAAACTAAGCAATCAGCCCCAGCATTTT. Residues: CASSQRGKLSNQPQHF.

The chain couples TRBV5-6 to TRBJ2-5; TRBD2 agrees at 10 bases. The length of the CDR3 is 16 residues. The V gene end was trimmed by 3 bases and the J gene end by 7 bases; junction bases not matched to a gene: 12. From germline, CDR1 is SGHDT and CDR2 YYEEEE. CDR3 loop: CASSYSSGGAVWTQYF. Here the CDR3 DNA reads TGTGCCAGCAGCTACTCCAGCGGGGGGGCCGTTTGGACCCAGTACTTC.

J is TRBJ2-7 and V is TRBV7-2, with D maybe TRBD1 (6 bases). This CDR3 spans 12 amino acids. Germline V gene lookup returns CDR1 SGHTA and CDR2 FQGNSA. Deletions cut 6 bases from V and 13 bases from J, with 19 bases between. The CDR3 sequence: CASSLDRGQTYF. DNA for the CDR3: TGTGCCAGCAGTTTGGACCGAGGACAGACATACTTC.